The T cell receptor beta chain described here comes from a study of control samples from healthy donors and cancer patients. Using immunoSEQ multiplex PCR, the repertoire was profiled, and TCRdb retains in-frame clones only, with some absent. Here the sample spans 90,000 to 100,000 clones, about 85% being singletons. This clone was seen a single time. V lost 5 bases to trimming and J lost 3 bases, with 8 bases between them. The CDR3 length is 12 residues. Germline CDR1 reads LGHDT; CDR2 reads YNNKEL (reference sequence). The sample comprised blood. The chain recombines TRBV3-1 (or the pseudogene TRBV3-2) with TRBJ2-7; D is unclear. This clonotype was obtained from a woman aged 65 to 85 in good health. CDR3 bases: TGTGCCAGCAGCGAACTCAGCTACGAGCAGTACTTC. It is translated as CASSELSYEQYF.